Here is one T cell receptor (beta chain) with its context. The antigen is not known. The data belong to a study of CD8+CD57+ T cells in acquired aplastic anemia. Overall study context: Average DNA yield from sorted CD4+ and CD8+ cells was approximately 3 ug. Findings and caveats of the study: Patients did not significantly differ from controls in CD8+ Simpson's diversity.

Sequenced patients had shown CD8+CD57+ cell expansion by flow cytometry. In all patients, the disease was severe acquired aplastic anemia. Blood was sampled before the patients had received any therapy. V shed 6 bases, J shed 3 bases, and the junction held 3 bases outside the gene matches. The CDR3 is 13 amino acids. Template material for TCR beta VDJ and CDR3 profiling consisted of genomic DNA. MiXCR, run by TCRdb on the reads, gives a single entry per CDR3 protein. The sample includes 150,000 to 160,000 distinct CDR3 sequences, about 50% of them seen just once. V usage is TRBV12-3 or TRBV12-4 and J usage is TRBJ2-5; 8 bases are shared with TRBD1. The sample taken for sequencing was sorted CD4+, CD8+, or CD8+CD57+ T cells (not recorded which) from PBMCs. The receptor's source is a human donor with aplastic anemia. CDR3 in DNA: TGTGCCAGCAGACCGACAGGGGAAGAGACCCAGTACTTC. It specifies CASRPTGEETQYF.